Sequencing of this T cell receptor beta chain was carried out in a study of blood T cell repertoires in COVID-19. At the level of the study: Some COVID-19 samples were acute and others convalescent; all came from the United States, Italy and Spain.

Methods used by the authors: Estimation of nucleated cell counts relied on the amplification of reference gene primers. Produced via immunoSEQ multiplex PCR; TCRdb's table is partial and in-frame only. V, J and clone size reflect that table, while D and trimming were determined from the DNA. The sample holds around 47,000 clones, over 75% seen once. The CDR3 loop spans 14 amino acids. V was trimmed by 3 bases and J by 4 bases, leaving 13 bases between them. From germline, CDR1 is KGHSH and CDR2 LQKENI. The receptor's source is a woman older than 75 with COVID-19, enrolled during active disease. The rearrangement links TRBV18 to TRBJ2-7, with D possibly TRBD2 on 6 matching bases. Input material: peripheral blood. This chain's CDR3 is CASSPFGSSYEQYF. CDR3 bases: TGTGCCAGCTCACCTTTCGGGAGCAGTTACGAGCAGTACTTC.